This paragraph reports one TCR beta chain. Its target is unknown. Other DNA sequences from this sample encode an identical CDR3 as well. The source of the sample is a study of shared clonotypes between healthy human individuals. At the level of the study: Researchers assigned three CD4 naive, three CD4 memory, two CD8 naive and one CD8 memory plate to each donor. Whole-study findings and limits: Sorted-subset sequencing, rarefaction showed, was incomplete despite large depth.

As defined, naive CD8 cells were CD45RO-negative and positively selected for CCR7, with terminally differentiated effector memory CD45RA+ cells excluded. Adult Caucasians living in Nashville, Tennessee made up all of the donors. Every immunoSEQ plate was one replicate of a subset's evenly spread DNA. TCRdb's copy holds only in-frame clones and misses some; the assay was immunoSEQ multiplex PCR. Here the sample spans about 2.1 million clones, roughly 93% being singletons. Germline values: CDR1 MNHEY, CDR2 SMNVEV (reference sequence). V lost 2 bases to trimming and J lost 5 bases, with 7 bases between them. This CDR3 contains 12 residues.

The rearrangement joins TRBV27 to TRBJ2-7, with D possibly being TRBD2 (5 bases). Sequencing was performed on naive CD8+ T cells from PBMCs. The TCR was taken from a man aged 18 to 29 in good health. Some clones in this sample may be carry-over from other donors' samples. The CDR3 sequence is CASSLIGDEQYF. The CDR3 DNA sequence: TGTGCCAGCAGTTTAATCGGGGACGAGCAGTACTTC.